This T cell receptor beta chain was identified during a study of cytomegalovirus exposure and HLA in healthy donors. Study-wide points: In an earlier analysis, in some 600 donors, most V segments appeared productive either ~90% or ~30% of the time. The majority of TCR sequences were rare, yet some public TCRs appeared in many donors. Sequencing had likely introduced a cluster of highly shared sequence variants as an artifact.

The CDR3 is made up of 13 amino acids. Looked up from germline, CDR1 is GTSNPN and CDR2 is SVGIG (reference sequence). Trimming cost V 5 bases and J 1 base, with 11 bases left between them. 13 Jbeta primers and 60 Vbeta primers were used for the PCR. TCRdb keeps only in-frame clones here, not all; method: immunoSEQ multiplex PCR. The sample carries under 150,000 clones, around 80% recorded once. Comments on this clone: Antigen unknown.

This receptor was identified in a male donor in good health and CMV-seronegative. The sequenced material came from PBMCs. This chain uses TRBV30 with TRBJ2-5; possible D gene TRBD1, 5 bases. The CDR3 bases are TGTGCCTGGGGCCTGCAGGGCCAAGAGACCCAGTACTTC. Its protein product is CAWGLQGQETQYF.